This T cell receptor beta chain appears in the sequencing data of a study of cytomegalovirus exposure and HLA in healthy donors. Turning to the study itself: Inside one of the first data releases sat around 86 million unique TCRs taken from HLA-typed donors.

PCR used 60 Vbeta primers and 13 Jbeta primers. Here immunoSEQ multiplex PCR was the method, and the copy in TCRdb shows in-frame clones only, minus some. The sample lists a few hundred thousand clones; about 80% were seen once. The sequencing sample was made of PBMCs. This TCR derives from a man aged 35 to 55 in good health and CMV-seronegative.

The CDR3 is CASSLTGAYGYTF. For the CDR3, the DNA is TGTGCCAGCAGTTTGACAGGGGCCTATGGCTACACCTTC. The chain has TRBV28 and TRBJ1-2; 8 positions agree with TRBD1. Per germline, CDR1 MDHEN and CDR2 SYDVKM. This CDR3 spans 13 amino acids. The V gene end was trimmed by 3 bases and the J gene end by 4 bases; junction bases not matched to a gene: 1.